The source of this T cell receptor (beta chain) is a study of blood T cell repertoires in COVID-19. This clone was found once. Method: immunoSEQ multiplex PCR; TCRdb's copy keeps in-frame clones and lacks some. The sample includes some 170,000 clones, approximately 88% of them seen just once. This CDR3 region has 15 residues. The germline V gene encodes CDR1 SGDLS and CDR2 YYNGEE. The V and J ends lost 3 bases and 3 bases, in that order; junction bases with no gene match: 5. V and J are TRBV9 and TRBJ1-4, with 7 bases fitting TRBD1. This TCR was sampled from a woman between 45 and 65 years old with acute or convalescent COVID-19. The specimen was peripheral blood. CDR3 amino acids: CASSARGQANEKLFF. CDR3 coding DNA: TGTGCCAGCAGCGCACGAGGACAGGCTAATGAAAAACTGTTTTTT.